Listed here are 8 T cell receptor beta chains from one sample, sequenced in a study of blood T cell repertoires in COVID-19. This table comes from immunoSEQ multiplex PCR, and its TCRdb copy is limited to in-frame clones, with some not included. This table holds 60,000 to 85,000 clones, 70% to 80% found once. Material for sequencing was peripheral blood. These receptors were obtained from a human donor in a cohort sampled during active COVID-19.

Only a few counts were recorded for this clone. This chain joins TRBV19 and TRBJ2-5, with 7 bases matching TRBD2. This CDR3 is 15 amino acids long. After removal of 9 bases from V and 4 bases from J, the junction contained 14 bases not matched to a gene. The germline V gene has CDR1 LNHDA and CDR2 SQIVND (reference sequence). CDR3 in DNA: TGTGCCAGCCGACCGAGCGGGAACATCCGAGAGACCCAGTACTTC. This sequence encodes CASRPSGNIRETQYF.

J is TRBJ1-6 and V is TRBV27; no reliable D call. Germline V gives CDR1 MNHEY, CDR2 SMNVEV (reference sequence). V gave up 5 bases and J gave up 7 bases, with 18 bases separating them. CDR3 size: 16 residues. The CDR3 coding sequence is TGTGCCAGCAGTACCCGACCGAGGGCGAACAATTCACCCCTCCACTTT. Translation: CASSTRPRANNSPLHF.

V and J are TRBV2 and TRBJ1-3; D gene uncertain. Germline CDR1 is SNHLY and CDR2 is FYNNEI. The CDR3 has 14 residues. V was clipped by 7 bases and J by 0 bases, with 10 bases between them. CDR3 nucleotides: TGTGCCAGCATACGTAGACTCTCTGGAAACACCATATATTTT. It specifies CASIRRLSGNTIYF. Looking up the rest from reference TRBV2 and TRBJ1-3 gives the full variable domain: EPEVTQTPSHQVTQMGQEVILRCVPISNHLYFYWYRQILGQKVEFLVSFYNNEISEKSEIFDDQFSVERPDGSNFTLKIRSTKLEDSAMYFCASIRRLSGNTIYFGEGSWLTVV.

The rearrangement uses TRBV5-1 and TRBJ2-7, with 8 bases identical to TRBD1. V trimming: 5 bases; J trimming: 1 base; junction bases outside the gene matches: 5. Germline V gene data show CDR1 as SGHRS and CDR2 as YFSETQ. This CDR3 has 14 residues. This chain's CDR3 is CASSTDRGSYEQYF. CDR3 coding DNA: TGCGCCAGCAGTACAGACAGGGGTTCCTACGAGCAGTACTTC.

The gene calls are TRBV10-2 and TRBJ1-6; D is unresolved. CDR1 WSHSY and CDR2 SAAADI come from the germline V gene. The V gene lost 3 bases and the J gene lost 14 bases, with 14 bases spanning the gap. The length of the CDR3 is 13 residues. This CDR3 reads CASSEGARVSLHF. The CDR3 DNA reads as TGCGCCAGCAGTGAAGGCGCTAGAGTATCCCTCCACTTT.

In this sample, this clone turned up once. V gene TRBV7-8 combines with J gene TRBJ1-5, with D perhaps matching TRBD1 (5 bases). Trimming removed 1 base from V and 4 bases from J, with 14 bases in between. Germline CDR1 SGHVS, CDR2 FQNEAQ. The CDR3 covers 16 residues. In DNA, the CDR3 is TGTGCCAGCAGCTTAGAAGGGGTACGGGGGAATCAGCCCCAGCATTTT. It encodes CASSLEGVRGNQPQHF.

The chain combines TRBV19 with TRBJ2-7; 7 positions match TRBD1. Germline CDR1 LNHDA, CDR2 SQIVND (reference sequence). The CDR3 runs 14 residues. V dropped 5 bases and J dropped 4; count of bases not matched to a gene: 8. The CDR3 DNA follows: TGTGCCAGTAGTCCGACAGGGTCGGCGTACGAGCAGTACTTC. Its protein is CASSPTGSAYEQYF.

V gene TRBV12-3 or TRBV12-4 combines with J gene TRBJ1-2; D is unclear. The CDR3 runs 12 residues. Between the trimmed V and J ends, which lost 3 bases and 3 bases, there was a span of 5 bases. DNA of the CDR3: TGTGCCAGCAGTTTTTCGGACTATGGCTACACCTTC. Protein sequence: CASSFSDYGYTF.